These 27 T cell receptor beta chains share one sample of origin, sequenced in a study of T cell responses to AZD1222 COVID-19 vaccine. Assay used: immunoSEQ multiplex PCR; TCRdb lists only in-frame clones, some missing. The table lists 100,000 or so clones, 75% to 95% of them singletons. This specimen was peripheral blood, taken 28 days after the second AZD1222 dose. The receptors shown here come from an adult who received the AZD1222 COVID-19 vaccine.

The CDR3 region is CASRTASGNTIYF. In nucleotides, the CDR3 is TGTGCCAGCAGGACAGCCTCTGGAAACACCATATATTTT. This chain links TRBV11-2 with TRBJ1-3; TRBD1 might be the D (5 bases). From germline, CDR1 is SGHAT and CDR2 FQNNGV. Trimming shortened V by 6 bases and J by 0 bases, and 6 bases separated the two germline ends. The CDR3 totals 13 residues.

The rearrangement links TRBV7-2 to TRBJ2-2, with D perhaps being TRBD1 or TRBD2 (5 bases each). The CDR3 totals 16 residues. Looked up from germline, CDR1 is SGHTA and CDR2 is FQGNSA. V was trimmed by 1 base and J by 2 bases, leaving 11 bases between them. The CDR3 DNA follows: TGTGCCAGCAGCTTAGGGGGTGGGGGTAACACCGGGGAGCTGTTTTTT. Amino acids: CASSLGGGGNTGELFF.

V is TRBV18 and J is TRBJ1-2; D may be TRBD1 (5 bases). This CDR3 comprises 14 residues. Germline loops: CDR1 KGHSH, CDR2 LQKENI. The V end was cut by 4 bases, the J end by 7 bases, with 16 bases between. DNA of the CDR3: TGTGCCAGCTCACTGGATGAGGGGACTGGTGGCTACACCTTC. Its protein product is CASSLDEGTGGYTF.

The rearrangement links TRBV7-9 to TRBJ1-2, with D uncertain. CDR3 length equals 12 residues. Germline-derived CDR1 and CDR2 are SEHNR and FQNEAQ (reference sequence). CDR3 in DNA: TGTGCTCCCGGTTGTGGGTACCGGGGCTACACCTTC. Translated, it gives CAPGCGYRGYTF. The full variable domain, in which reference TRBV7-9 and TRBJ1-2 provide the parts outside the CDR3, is DTGVSQNPRHKITKRGQNVTFRCDPISEHNRLYWYRQTLGQGPEFLTYFQNEAQLEKSRLLSDRFSAERPKGSFSTLEIQRTEQGDSAMYLCAPGCGYRGYTFGSGTRLTVV.

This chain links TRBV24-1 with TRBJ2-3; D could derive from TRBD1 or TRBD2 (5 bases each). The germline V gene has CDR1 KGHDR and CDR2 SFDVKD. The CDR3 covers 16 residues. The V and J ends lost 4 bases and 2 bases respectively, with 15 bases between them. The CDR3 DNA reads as TGTGCCACCAGTGACCCGGGACCCTACAACACAGATACGCAGTATTTT. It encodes CATSDPGPYNTDTQYF.

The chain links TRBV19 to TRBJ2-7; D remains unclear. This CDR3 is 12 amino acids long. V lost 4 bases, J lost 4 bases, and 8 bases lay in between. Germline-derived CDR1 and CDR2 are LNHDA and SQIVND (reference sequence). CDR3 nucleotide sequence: TGTGCCAGTAGTAATTCAGGTTACGAGCAGTACTTC. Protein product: CASSNSGYEQYF.

The CDR3: CASMADRASYEQYF. CDR3 bases: TGTGCCAGCATGGCGGACAGGGCTTCCTACGAGCAGTACTTC. The rearrangement links TRBV2 to TRBJ2-7, with 8 positions matching TRBD1. V trimming: 7 bases; J trimming: 1 base; junction bases outside the gene matches: 6. Germline V lookup: CDR1 SNHLY, CDR2 FYNNEI. The CDR3 loop spans 14 amino acids.

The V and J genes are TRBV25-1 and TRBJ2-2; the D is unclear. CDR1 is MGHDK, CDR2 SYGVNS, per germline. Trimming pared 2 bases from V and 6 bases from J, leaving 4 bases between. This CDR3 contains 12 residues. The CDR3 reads CASSEGSGELFF. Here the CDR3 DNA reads TGTGCCAGCAGTGAAGGGTCCGGGGAGCTGTTTTTT.

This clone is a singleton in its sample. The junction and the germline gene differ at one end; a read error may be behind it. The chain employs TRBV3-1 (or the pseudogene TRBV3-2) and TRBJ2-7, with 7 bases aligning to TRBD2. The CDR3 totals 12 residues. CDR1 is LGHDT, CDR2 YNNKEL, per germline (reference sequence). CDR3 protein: CASSHLSGELNF. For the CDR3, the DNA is TGTGCCAGCAGCCACCTCAGCGGGGAGCTGAACTTC.

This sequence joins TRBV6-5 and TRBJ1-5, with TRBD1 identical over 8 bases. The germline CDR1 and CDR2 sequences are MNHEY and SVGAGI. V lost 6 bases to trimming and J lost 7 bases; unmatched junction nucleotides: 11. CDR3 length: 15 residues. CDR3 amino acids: CASSIRQGNGQPQHF. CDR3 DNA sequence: TGTGCCAGCAGCATCCGACAGGGGAATGGGCAGCCCCAGCATTTT.

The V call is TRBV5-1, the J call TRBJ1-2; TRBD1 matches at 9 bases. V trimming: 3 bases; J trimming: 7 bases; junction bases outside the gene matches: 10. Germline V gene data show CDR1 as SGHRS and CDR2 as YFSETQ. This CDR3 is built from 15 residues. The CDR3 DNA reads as TGCGCCAGCAGCTCCGGGGACAGGGTAATTGGTGGCTACACCTTC. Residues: CASSSGDRVIGGYTF.

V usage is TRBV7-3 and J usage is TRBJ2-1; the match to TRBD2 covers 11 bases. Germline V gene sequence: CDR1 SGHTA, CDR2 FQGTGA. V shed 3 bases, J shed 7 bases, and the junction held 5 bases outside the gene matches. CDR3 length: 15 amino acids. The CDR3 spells CASSFSGRAWNEQFF. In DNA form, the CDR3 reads TGTGCCAGCAGCTTTAGCGGGAGGGCCTGGAATGAGCAGTTCTTC.

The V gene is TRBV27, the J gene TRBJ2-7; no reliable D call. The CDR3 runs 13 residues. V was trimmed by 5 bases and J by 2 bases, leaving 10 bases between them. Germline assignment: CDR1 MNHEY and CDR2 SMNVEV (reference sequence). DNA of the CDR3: TGTGCCAGCAGTCCCACCCAGACCTACGAGCAGTACTTC. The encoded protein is CASSPTQTYEQYF.

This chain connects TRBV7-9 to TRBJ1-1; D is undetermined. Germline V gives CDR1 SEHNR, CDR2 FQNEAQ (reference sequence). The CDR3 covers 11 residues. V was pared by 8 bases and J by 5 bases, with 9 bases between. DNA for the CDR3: TGTGCCAGCCGGGGTTGGACTGAAGCTTTCTTT. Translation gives CASRGWTEAFF.

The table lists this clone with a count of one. This CDR3 reads CASSFASGKGETQYF. CDR3 nucleotides: TGTGCCAGCAGCTTTGCTAGCGGGAAGGGAGAGACCCAGTACTTC. The chain recombines TRBV7-3 with TRBJ2-5, with 9 bases aligning to TRBD2. V was clipped by 3 bases and J by 4 bases; unmatched bases: 6. The germline CDR1 and CDR2 sequences are SGHTA and FQGTGA. The CDR3 has 15 amino acids.

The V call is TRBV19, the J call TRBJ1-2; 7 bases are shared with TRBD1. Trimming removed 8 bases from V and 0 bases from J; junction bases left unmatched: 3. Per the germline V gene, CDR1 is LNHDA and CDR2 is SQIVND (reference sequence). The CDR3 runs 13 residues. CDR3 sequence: CASSGQTNYGYTF. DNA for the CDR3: TGTGCCAGTTCGGGACAGACTAACTATGGCTACACCTTC. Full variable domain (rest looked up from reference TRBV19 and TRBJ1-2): DGGITQSPKYLFRKEGQNVTLSCEQNLNHDAMYWYRQDPGQGLRLIYYSQIVNDFQKGDIAEGYSVSREKKESFPLTVTSAQKNPTAFYLCASSGQTNYGYTFGSGTRLTVV.

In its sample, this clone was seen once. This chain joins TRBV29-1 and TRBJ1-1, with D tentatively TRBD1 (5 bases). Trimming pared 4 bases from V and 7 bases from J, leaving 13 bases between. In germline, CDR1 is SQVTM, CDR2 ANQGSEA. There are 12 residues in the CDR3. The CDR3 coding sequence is TGCAGCGTTGCCCGACAGAGACGTGAAGCTTTCTTT. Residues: CSVARQRREAFF.

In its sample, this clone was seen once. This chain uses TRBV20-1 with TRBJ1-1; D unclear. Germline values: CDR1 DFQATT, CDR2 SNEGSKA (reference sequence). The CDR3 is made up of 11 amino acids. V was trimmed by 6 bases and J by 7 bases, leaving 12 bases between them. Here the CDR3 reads CSAGSFIEAFF. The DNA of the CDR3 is TGCAGTGCCGGCAGCTTTATTGAAGCTTTCTTT.

In DNA, the CDR3 is TGTGCCAGCAGTCAGGGACACTTGAGCAGGGATACGCAGTATTTT. Protein product: CASSQGHLSRDTQYF. This chain links TRBV6-5 with TRBJ2-3; D possibly corresponds to TRBD1 (6 bases). CDR3 size: 15 residues. Trimming left V 5 bases short and J 6 bases short, with 18 bases between. Looked up from germline, CDR1 is MNHEY and CDR2 is SVGAGI.

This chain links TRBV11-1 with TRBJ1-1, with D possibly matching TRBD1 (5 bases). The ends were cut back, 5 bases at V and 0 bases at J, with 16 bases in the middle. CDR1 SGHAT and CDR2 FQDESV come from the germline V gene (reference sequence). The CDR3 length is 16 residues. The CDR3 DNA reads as TGTGCCAGCAGCACCAACTTCAGGGCCATGAACACTGAAGCTTTCTTT. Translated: CASSTNFRAMNTEAFF.

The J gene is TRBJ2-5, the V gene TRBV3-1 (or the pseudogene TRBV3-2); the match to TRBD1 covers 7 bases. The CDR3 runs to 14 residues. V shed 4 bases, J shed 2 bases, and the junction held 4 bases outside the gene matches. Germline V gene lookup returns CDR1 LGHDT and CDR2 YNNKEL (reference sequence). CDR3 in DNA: TGTGCCAGCAGCCCCTGGGACAGACAAGAGACCCAGTACTTC. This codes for CASSPWDRQETQYF.

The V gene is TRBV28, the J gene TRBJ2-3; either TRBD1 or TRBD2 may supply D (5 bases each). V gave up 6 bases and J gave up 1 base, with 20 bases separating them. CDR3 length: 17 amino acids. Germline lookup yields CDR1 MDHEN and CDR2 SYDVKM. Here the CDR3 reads CASSPLVGRSGTDTQYF. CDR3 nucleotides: TGTGCCAGCAGCCCCCTGGTGGGGCGTAGCGGCACAGATACGCAGTATTTT.

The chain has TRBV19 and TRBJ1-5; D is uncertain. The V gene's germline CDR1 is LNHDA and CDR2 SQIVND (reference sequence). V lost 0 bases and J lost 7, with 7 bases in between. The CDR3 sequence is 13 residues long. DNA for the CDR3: TGTGCCAGTAGTATAGAAGGTAGACAGCCCCAGCATTTT. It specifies CASSIEGRQPQHF.

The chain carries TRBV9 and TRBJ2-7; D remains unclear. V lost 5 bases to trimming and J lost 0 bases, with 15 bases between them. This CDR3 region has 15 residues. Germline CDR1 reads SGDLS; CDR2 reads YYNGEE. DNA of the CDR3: TGTGCCAGCAGTGGTGACAACCCGAGCTCCTACGAGCAGTACTTC. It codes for CASSGDNPSSYEQYF.

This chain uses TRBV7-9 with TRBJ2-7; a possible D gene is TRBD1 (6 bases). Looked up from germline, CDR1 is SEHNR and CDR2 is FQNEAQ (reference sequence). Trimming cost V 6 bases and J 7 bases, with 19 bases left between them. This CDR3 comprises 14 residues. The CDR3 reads CASSPDARTGEQYF. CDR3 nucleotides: TGTGCCAGCAGTCCCGACGCCCGCACAGGGGAGCAGTACTTC.

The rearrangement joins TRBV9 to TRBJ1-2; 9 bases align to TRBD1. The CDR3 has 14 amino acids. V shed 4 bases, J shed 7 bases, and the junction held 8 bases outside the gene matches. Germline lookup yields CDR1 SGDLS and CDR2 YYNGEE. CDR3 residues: CASSNKQGALGYTF. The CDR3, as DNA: TGTGCCAGCAGCAACAAACAGGGGGCGCTTGGCTACACCTTC.

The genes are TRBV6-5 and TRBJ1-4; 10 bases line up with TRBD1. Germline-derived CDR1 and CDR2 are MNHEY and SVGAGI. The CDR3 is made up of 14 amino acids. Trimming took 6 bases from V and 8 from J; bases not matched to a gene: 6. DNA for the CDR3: TGTGCCAGCAGGAGGGACAGGGGTACCGAAAAACTGTTTTTT. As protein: CASRRDRGTEKLFF.